This entry lists 11 T cell receptor beta chains sequenced from one sample in a study of T cell responses to AZD1222 COVID-19 vaccine. The protocol was immunoSEQ multiplex PCR, while the TCRdb copy is restricted to in-frame clones and leaves out a portion. The sample comprises about 110,000 clones, about 90% of which are singletons, and roughly 5% rests with the top ten. The source was peripheral blood, collected on day 0 of AZD1222 vaccination. The origin of the receptors is an adult in good health.

This rearrangement joins TRBV7-9 to TRBJ1-6, with D possibly being TRBD1 (5 bases). Germline CDR1 and CDR2: SEHNR and FQNEAQ (reference sequence). V was pared by 6 bases and J by 9 bases, with 12 bases between. The CDR3 runs to 13 residues. The CDR3 protein is CASRDTATSPLHF. DNA for the CDR3: TGTGCCAGCAGGGACACTGCTACTTCACCCCTCCACTTT.

V gene TRBV16 combines with J gene TRBJ1-3; D is possibly TRBD1 (6 bases). The CDR3 sequence is 16 residues long. The ends were cut back, 2 bases at V and 0 bases at J, with 11 bases in the middle. The V gene's germline CDR1 is KGHSY and CDR2 FQNENV. The CDR3 here is CASSQPGQSSGNTIYF. Written as DNA, the CDR3 is TGTGCCAGCAGCCAACCGGGACAAAGCTCTGGAAACACCATATATTTT.

This chain uses TRBV5-1 with TRBJ2-2; D is perhaps TRBD1 (6 bases). The CDR3 has 14 residues. Germline-derived CDR1 and CDR2 are SGHRS and YFSETQ. Deletions cut 6 bases from V and 7 bases from J, with 16 bases between. In nucleotides, the CDR3 is TGCGCCAGCAAAAAAACAGGGTCAAACGGGGAGCTGTTTTTT. It yields the protein CASKKTGSNGELFF. Together with reference TRBV5-1 and TRBJ2-2, the CDR3 gives the full variable domain: KAGVTQTPRYLIKTRGQQVTLSCSPISGHRSVSWYQQTPGQGLQFLFEYFSETQRNKGNFPGRFSGRQFSNSRSEMNVSTLELGDSALYLCASKKTGSNGELFFGEGSRLTVL.

V gene TRBV3-1 (or the pseudogene TRBV3-2) combines with J gene TRBJ1-4; 10 bases are a match to TRBD1. The J segment lost 8 bases and the V segment lost 2 bases, leaving 8 bases of the junction unmatched. Germline V gene sequence: CDR1 LGHDT, CDR2 YNNKEL (reference sequence). This CDR3 has 16 residues. The CDR3 spells CASSQPRTGGGEKLFF. In DNA, the CDR3 is TGTGCCAGCAGCCAACCACGGACAGGGGGAGGAGAAAAACTGTTTTTT.

The CDR3 DNA is TGTGCCAGCAGTTACCATAGGGCGGGGGGCCCTGGGGCCAACGTCCTGACTTTC. The encoded protein is CASSYHRAGGPGANVLTF. This chain links TRBV6-2 or TRBV6-3 with TRBJ2-6; TRBD2 matches 8 bases. V trimming: 2 bases; J trimming: 2 bases; junction bases outside the gene matches: 8. In germline, CDR1 is MNHEY, CDR2 SVGEGT. CDR3 size: 18 residues.

The J gene is TRBJ2-5, the V gene TRBV18, with D unclear. CDR3 size: 14 residues. CDR1 is KGHSH, CDR2 LQKENI, per germline. The V and J ends lost 2 bases and 0 bases respectively, with 7 bases between them. Here the CDR3 DNA reads TGTGCCAGCTCACCATTTCGGCACCAAGAGACCCAGTACTTC. Translated: CASSPFRHQETQYF.

This CDR3 reads CASSPRVIRDGYTF. The DNA for the CDR3 is TGTGCCAGCAGCCCCAGGGTCATTAGAGATGGCTACACCTTC. V usage is TRBV5-5 and J usage is TRBJ1-2, with a weak D call TRBD1 (5 bases). V was shortened by 4 bases and J by 6 bases, with 16 bases between the two germline ends. This CDR3 has 14 amino acids. Germline values: CDR1 SGHKS, CDR2 YYEKEE (reference sequence).

This sequence joins TRBV12-3 or TRBV12-4 and TRBJ1-2; D gene ambiguous. The V end was cut by 5 bases, the J end by 13 bases, with 17 bases between. CDR3 size: 12 residues. CDR3 protein: CASSNLRLVSTF. CDR3 in DNA: TGTGCCAGCAGTAACCTCAGGCTAGTCTCCACCTTC.

The chain employs TRBV7-9 and TRBJ2-3; D may be TRBD2 (6 bases). Between the trimmed V and J ends, which lost 4 bases and 1 base, there was a span of 12 bases. The CDR3 extends over 15 amino acids. Germline V lookup: CDR1 SEHNR, CDR2 FQNEAQ (reference sequence). The CDR3 region has the DNA TGTGCCAGCAGCTGGGCGGGAATTGGCACAGATACGCAGTATTTT. It specifies CASSWAGIGTDTQYF.

This clone was seen a few times. The chain carries TRBV5-1 and TRBJ2-7; 8 bases match TRBD1. V shed 4 bases, J shed 5 bases, and the junction held 8 bases outside the gene matches. CDR1 and CDR2 from the germline V gene are SGHRS and YFSETQ. The length of the CDR3 is 14 residues. CDR3 amino acids: CASSLRTGLDEQYF. The CDR3 DNA follows: TGCGCCAGCAGCCTGAGGACAGGGCTGGACGAGCAGTACTTC.

The chain joins TRBV29-1 to TRBJ2-5, with 10 bases matching TRBD1. Per the germline V gene, CDR1 is SQVTM and CDR2 is ANQGSEA. The ends lost 3 bases at V and 4 bases at J; junction bases unmatched: 5. This CDR3 region has 14 residues. CDR3 amino acids: CSVDRTGGGETQYF. The CDR3 DNA follows: TGCAGCGTTGATCGGACAGGGGGTGGAGAGACCCAGTACTTC.